The T cell receptor (beta chain) under discussion was sequenced for a study of tumor-infiltrating lymphocytes in primary liver carcinoma. Study-wide background: The patients presented with primary liver carcinoma, which was managed through surgical resection.

Study-level findings and limits: Lower overlap was observed for tumor-adjacent and tumor-blood pairs relative to tumor region pairs.

The study extracted blood RNA from unsorted whole blood and also extracted germline DNA. Looked up from germline, CDR1 is SNHLY and CDR2 is FYNNEI. This CDR3 contains 13 residues. V dropped 6 bases and J dropped 5; count of bases not matched to a gene: 4. As regards this clonotype: Its antigen is not known.

Starting from approximately 470 ng of total RNA, TCR beta cDNA was produced with a primer in the constant region. For TCR beta, libraries were produced by three nested multiplex PCR rounds using slightly modified ARM-PCR. With TRBV1-TRBV30 forward primers and a C-beta reverse primer, the first two PCR rounds were run for approximately 10 cycles each. TCRdb ran MiXCR on the multiplex PCR reads and lists one entry per CDR3 protein. This table holds 300,000 to 350,000 distinct CDR3 sequences, less than 70% found once. The source of this sequence is a man in his forties with primary liver carcinoma and hepatitis B virus infection. The specimen was peripheral blood. The rearrangement joins TRBV2 to TRBJ2-3, with TRBD1 matching 8 bases. CDR3 residues: CASRDTGGDTQYF. The DNA of the CDR3 is TGTGCCAGCAGAGACACAGGGGGAGATACGCAGTATTTT.